The 17 T cell receptor beta chains presented below share a single source sample, sequenced in a study of blood T cell repertoires in COVID-19. Method: immunoSEQ multiplex PCR; TCRdb's copy keeps in-frame clones and lacks some. The sample holds about 130,000 clones; roughly 87% are singletons and the top ten take 27%. The sample taken for sequencing was peripheral blood. The receptors here all came from a woman of 80 years or more with acute or convalescent COVID-19.

The V and J genes are TRBV7-3 and TRBJ2-1; 7 bases map to TRBD1. Germline CDR1 and CDR2: SGHTA and FQGTGA. The CDR3 consists of 12 residues. Germline trimming cut 3 bases from V and 12 bases from J; bases unmatched to any gene: 5. Written as DNA, the CDR3 is TGTGCCAGCAGCTTGGGCCCAGGGGGGCAGTTCTTC. This translates into CASSLGPGGQFF. Using reference TRBV7-3 and TRBJ2-1 for the parts outside the CDR3, the full variable domain is GAGVSQTPSNKVTEKGKYVELRCDPISGHTALYWYRQSLGQGPEFLIYFQGTGAADDSGLPNDRFFAVRPEGSVSTLKIQRTERGDSAVYLCASSLGPGGQFFGPGTRLTVL.

This chain joins TRBV10-3 and TRBJ1-2; D possibly corresponds to TRBD1 (5 bases). Germline V CDR1 and CDR2: ENHRY, SYGVKD. Trimming shortened V by 4 bases and J by 4 bases, and 10 bases separated the two germline ends. The CDR3 extends over 13 amino acids. The CDR3 DNA reads as TGTGCCATCAGTGCCCGGACACCCTATGGCTACACCTTC. This encodes CAISARTPYGYTF.

The rearrangement joins TRBV5-1 to TRBJ1-1, with 7 bases matching TRBD1. The length of the CDR3 is 20 residues. CDR1 and CDR2 (germline): SGHRS, YFSETQ. V was pared by 0 bases and J by 0 bases, with 17 bases of the junction left unmatched. The CDR3 loop reads CASSLASTYRGKTLNTEAFF. CDR3 nucleotides: TGCGCCAGCAGCTTGGCCTCGACTTACAGGGGAAAAACCTTGAACACTGAAGCTTTCTTT.

The chain couples TRBV28 to TRBJ2-1; D is possibly TRBD2 (5 bases). The CDR3 totals 13 residues. The germline V gene has CDR1 MDHEN and CDR2 SYDVKM. The V and J ends lost 5 bases and 11 bases respectively, with 16 bases between them. For the CDR3, the DNA is TGTGCCAGCAGTCCCTCGGAGCGGCAAAAGCAGTTCTTC. It encodes CASSPSERQKQFF.

This chain joins TRBV5-1 and TRBJ1-6; the D is unclear. The CDR3 has 14 amino acids. V lost 4 bases, J lost 7 bases, and 12 bases lay in between. CDR1 SGHRS and CDR2 YFSETQ come from the germline V gene. CDR3: CASSRELQNSPLHF. The CDR3 DNA reads TGCGCCAGCAGCAGGGAGCTACAGAATTCACCCCTCCACTTT.

A few counts support this clone. The chain recombines TRBV7-9 with TRBJ1-4, with 9 bases that match TRBD1. The V segment lost 3 bases and the J segment 8 bases; nucleotides outside the gene matches: 7. The CDR3 has 15 residues. CDR1 is SEHNR, CDR2 FQNEAQ, per germline (reference sequence). The CDR3 is CASSLAGTGNEKLFF. The CDR3 coding sequence is TGTGCCAGCAGCTTGGCCGGGACAGGGAACGAAAAACTGTTTTTT. The whole variable domain, remainder taken from reference TRBV7-9 and TRBJ1-4, is DTGVSQNPRHKITKRGQNVTFRCDPISEHNRLYWYRQTLGQGPEFLTYFQNEAQLEKSRLLSDRFSAERPKGSFSTLEIQRTEQGDSAMYLCASSLAGTGNEKLFFGSGTQLSVL.

This sequence joins TRBV7-3 and TRBJ2-3, with D possibly TRBD1 on 6 matching bases. Trimming cost V 5 bases and J 4 bases, with 13 bases left between them. CDR3 length: 14 residues. In germline, CDR1 is SGHTA, CDR2 FQGTGA. The chain's CDR3 is CASSGGPPPDTQYF. The CDR3 region has the DNA TGTGCCAGCAGCGGGGGCCCGCCCCCAGATACGCAGTATTTT. The entire variable domain, with the rest obtained from reference TRBV7-3 and TRBJ2-3, is as follows: GAGVSQTPSNKVTEKGKYVELRCDPISGHTALYWYRQSLGQGPEFLIYFQGTGAADDSGLPNDRFFAVRPEGSVSTLKIQRTERGDSAVYLCASSGGPPPDTQYFGPGTRLTVL.

This clone came up once. The V and J genes are TRBV12-3 or TRBV12-4 and TRBJ1-2; the D is unclear. This CDR3 is built from 12 residues. Trimming took off 3 bases at V and 8 bases at J, with 10 bases between the two ends. CDR3 residues: CASSFRVGGYTF. The CDR3 nucleotides are TGTGCCAGCAGTTTCCGGGTAGGCGGCTACACCTTC.

V usage is TRBV5-4 and J usage is TRBJ1-1; 9 bases agree with TRBD1. Unmatched junction bases numbered 7, after V lost 2 bases and J lost 2 bases. CDR3 length: 16 amino acids. Germline CDR1 and CDR2: SGHNT and YYREEE (reference sequence). CDR3 protein: CASSFTGTGFNTEAFF. The CDR3 DNA follows: TGTGCCAGCAGCTTTACCGGGACAGGGTTCAACACTGAAGCTTTCTTT.

The genes are TRBV6-5 and TRBJ2-7; 9 positions match TRBD1. Trimming at V came to 6 bases and at J to 9 bases, leaving 6 bases not matched to a gene. Per germline, CDR1 MNHEY and CDR2 SVGAGI. There are 12 residues in the CDR3. This CDR3 is CASRGQGGWQYV. The CDR3 bases are TGTGCCAGCAGGGGACAGGGCGGTTGGCAGTACGTC.

The genes are TRBV10-2 and TRBJ1-1; D possibly corresponds to TRBD1 (5 bases). Germline V gene lookup returns CDR1 WSHSY and CDR2 SAAADI. V shed 7 bases and J shed 8 bases, with 11 bases lying between them. The CDR3 is 11 amino acids. CDR3 coding DNA: TGCGCCAGCATGGGGGGGAGGGAAGCTTTCTTT. Translating it yields CASMGGREAFF.

V and J are TRBV5-1 and TRBJ2-1; 7 nucleotides align to TRBD1. The CDR3 sequence is 15 residues long. V dropped 7 bases and J dropped 1; count of bases not matched to a gene: 8. The germline V gene has CDR1 SGHRS and CDR2 YFSETQ. The CDR3 DNA sequence: TGCGCCAGCTCGCTCGGGACAGCTTCCTACAATGAGCAGTTCTTC. It specifies CASSLGTASYNEQFF.

The chain joins TRBV28 to TRBJ1-6; tentative D call: TRBD1 (6 bases). Germline lookup yields CDR1 MDHEN and CDR2 SYDVKM. V was cut by 8 bases and J by 1 base, with 12 bases left in between. This CDR3 spans 15 amino acids. This CDR3 is CASLRGRSYNSPLHF. The DNA for the CDR3 is TGTGCCAGCCTCAGGGGAAGGTCCTATAATTCACCCCTCCACTTT.

This clone came up a few times. V and J are TRBV4-1 and TRBJ1-2, with 7 positions matching TRBD1. This CDR3 is 13 amino acids long. V lost 6 bases and J lost 4; bases outside the gene matches: 5. The germline V gene has CDR1 MGHRA and CDR2 YSYEKL. CDR3: CASRRDRVYGYTF. CDR3 bases: TGCGCCAGCAGACGAGACAGGGTCTATGGCTACACCTTC.

The chain combines TRBV18 with TRBJ1-2, with TRBD1 matching over 10 bases. CDR3 length: 15 residues. V lost 4 bases, J lost 4 bases, and 6 bases stayed unmatched. Germline V gives CDR1 KGHSH, CDR2 LQKENI. CDR3 amino acids: CASSRQGAVLYGYTF. The CDR3 bases are TGTGCCAGCTCACGACAGGGGGCGGTACTCTATGGCTACACCTTC. The entire variable domain, with the rest obtained from reference TRBV18 and TRBJ1-2, is as follows: NAGVMQNPRHLVRRRGQEARLRCSPMKGHSHVYWYRQLPEEGLKFMVYLQKENIIDESGMPKERFSAEFPKEGPSILRIQQVVRGDSAAYFCASSRQGAVLYGYTFGSGTRLTVV.

V is TRBV3-1 (or the pseudogene TRBV3-2) and J is TRBJ1-2; 7 bases line up with TRBD1. The CDR3 sequence is 16 residues long. The germline CDR1 and CDR2 sequences are LGHDT and YNNKEL (reference sequence). V trimming: 1 base; J trimming: 4 bases; junction bases outside the gene matches: 9. This chain's CDR3 is CASSQGTGVGGYGYTF. Here the CDR3 DNA reads TGTGCCAGCAGCCAAGGAACAGGGGTGGGTGGCTATGGCTACACCTTC.

V and J are TRBV20-1 and TRBJ2-7; 9 positions agree with TRBD2. The CDR3 is made up of 14 amino acids. The V segment lost 3 bases and the J segment 1 base; nucleotides outside the gene matches: 4. CDR1 is DFQATT, CDR2 SNEGSKA, per germline (reference sequence). The CDR3 here is CSASQLAGSYEQYV. The CDR3 DNA reads as TGCAGTGCTAGTCAACTAGCGGGTTCCTACGAGCAGTACGTC.